What follows is one T cell receptor beta chain and its context. TCRdb's copy holds only in-frame clones and misses some; the assay was immunoSEQ multiplex PCR. The repertoire holds over 200,000 clones, with about nine tenths as singletons. These data come from a study of blood T cell repertoires in COVID-19. About the research overall: Whether acute or convalescent, the COVID-19 samples came from the United States, Italy and Spain.

The CDR3 is 11 residues long. Germline V CDR1 and CDR2: DFQATT, SNEGSKA (reference sequence). The genes are TRBV20-1 and TRBJ2-7; D is perhaps TRBD1 (5 bases). This clonotype was sampled from a man older than 75 with acute or convalescent COVID-19. Sequenced: peripheral blood. In nucleotides, the CDR3 is TGCGCCGAGCCCAGGGACTACGAGCAGTACGTC. Its protein is CAEPRDYEQYV.